The 27 T cell receptor beta chains presented below share a single source sample, sequenced in a study of Ad26.COV2.S vaccination and SARS-CoV-2 variants. The assay was immunoSEQ multiplex PCR, and TCRdb's table has in-frame clones only and misses some. The sample has roughly 100,000 clones; around 82% are singletons. The specimen comprised peripheral blood, sampled after recovery from COVID-19. All receptors come from a human donor who had recovered from COVID-19.

The chain couples TRBV5-1 to TRBJ1-2, with D possibly matching TRBD1 (6 bases). The germline V and J ends were trimmed by 3 bases and 4 bases, with 13 bases remaining between them. Germline V CDR1 and CDR2: SGHRS, YFSETQ. This CDR3 has 14 residues. In nucleotides, the CDR3 is TGCGCCAGCAGCTCGGGGGACACAACCTATGGCTACACCTTC. This encodes CASSSGDTTYGYTF.

This clone was picked up a small number of times. The gene calls are TRBV10-3 and TRBJ1-6; the D is unclear. Germline V lookup: CDR1 ENHRY, CDR2 SYGVKD. The CDR3 is made up of 14 amino acids. Trimming took 2 bases from V and 10 from J, leaving 12 bases between them. The CDR3 nucleotides are TGTGCCATCAGTGAGGGAGTAAGGAACTCACCCCTCCACTTT. Amino acids: CAISEGVRNSPLHF.

The V call is TRBV28, the J call TRBJ1-2; no definite D call. Germline V gene lookup returns CDR1 MDHEN and CDR2 SYDVKM. CDR3 length: 15 residues. V was trimmed by 2 bases and J by 5 bases, leaving 15 bases between them. This CDR3 is CASSLNGATWYGYTF. For the CDR3, the DNA is TGTGCCAGCAGTTTAAACGGTGCCACTTGGTATGGCTACACCTTC.

This chain links TRBV29-1 with TRBJ1-1; 7 bases are shared with TRBD1. This CDR3 is 13 amino acids long. V lost 5 bases and J lost 3; bases outside the gene matches: 6. Germline values: CDR1 SQVTM, CDR2 ANQGSEA. CDR3 sequence reads: CSVTGQLYTEAFF. The CDR3 DNA follows: TGCAGCGTTACGGGACAGCTCTACACTGAAGCTTTCTTT.

The rearrangement uses TRBV3-1 (or the pseudogene TRBV3-2) and TRBJ1-2, with TRBD1 as a possible D gene (6 bases). The ends were cut back, 0 bases at V and 5 bases at J, with 16 bases in the middle. The CDR3 loop spans 16 amino acids. Per germline, CDR1 LGHDT and CDR2 YNNKEL (reference sequence). The DNA for the CDR3 is TGTGCCAGCAGCCAAGAAGGGGGGGCCATATCGTATGGCTACACCTTC. Its translation: CASSQEGGAISYGYTF.

The chain joins TRBV6-2 or TRBV6-3 to TRBJ1-4; D uncertain. Trimming removed 5 bases at V and 3 bases at J, with 4 bases between. CDR1 and CDR2 (germline): MNHEY, SVGEGT. The CDR3 covers 12 residues. DNA of the CDR3: TGTGCCAGCAGTGGACCTAATGAAAAACTGTTTTTT. Translation gives CASSGPNEKLFF.

This clone was seen a handful of times. The chain combines TRBV7-6 with TRBJ2-3; 8 positions agree with TRBD1. J lost 1 base, V lost 7 bases, and 4 bases had no gene match. CDR1 and CDR2 (germline): SGHVS, FNYEAQ. There are 14 residues in the CDR3. CDR3 DNA: TGTGCCAGCAACCAGGGGGCGGGCACAGATACGCAGTATTTT. This translates into CASNQGAGTDTQYF.

This clone appeared a single time. V and J are TRBV5-5 and TRBJ1-6; D perhaps matches TRBD1 (6 bases). Germline V gene lookup returns CDR1 SGHKS and CDR2 YYEKEE (reference sequence). The ends were cut back, 4 bases at V and 10 bases at J, with 18 bases in the middle. CDR3 size: 15 residues. The CDR3 loop reads CASSPEQGVGSPLHF. CDR3 bases: TGTGCCAGCAGCCCGGAACAGGGAGTAGGATCACCCCTCCACTTT.

This chain connects TRBV6-5 to TRBJ2-7; D gene unclear. This CDR3 is 11 amino acids long. Trimming left V 7 bases short and J 5 bases short, with 9 bases between. CDR1 is MNHEY and CDR2 is SVGAGI in the germline V gene. CDR3 protein: CASTHENEQYF. The CDR3 coding sequence is TGTGCCAGCACCCACGAGAACGAGCAGTACTTC.

This clone was observed a few times. The V call is TRBV23-1, the J call TRBJ2-5, with 8 bases identical to TRBD2. TRBV23-1 is placed among ORFs of uncertain function. This CDR3 has 13 amino acids. Trimming at V came to 11 bases and at J to 3 bases, leaving 8 bases not matched to a gene. The CDR3 region is CARLGAGEETQYF. CDR3 coding DNA: TGCGCCCGCCTGGGAGCGGGAGAAGAGACCCAGTACTTC.

The rearrangement joins TRBV2 to TRBJ1-2; no clear D. Looked up from germline, CDR1 is SNHLY and CDR2 is FYNNEI. The CDR3 consists of 13 residues. V lost 1 base, J lost 5 bases, and 8 bases lay in between. CDR3 in amino acids: CASSEGHLYGYTF. The CDR3 nucleotides are TGTGCCAGCAGTGAAGGACACCTATATGGCTACACCTTC.

V usage is TRBV6-5 and J usage is TRBJ2-2; D assignment may be TRBD1 or TRBD2 (5 bases each). The V and J ends lost 7 bases and 0 bases respectively, with 9 bases between them. The CDR3 is made up of 14 amino acids. Germline lookup yields CDR1 MNHEY and CDR2 SVGAGI. CDR3 sequence: CASILGPNTGELFF. CDR3 nucleotides: TGTGCCAGCATCCTGGGACCGAACACCGGGGAGCTGTTTTTT.

The chain carries TRBV6-2 or TRBV6-3 and TRBJ1-3; perhaps TRBD1 as D (6 bases). V was cut by 0 bases and J by 0 bases, with 18 bases left in between. Germline-derived CDR1 and CDR2 are MNHEY and SVGEGT. The CDR3 loop spans 19 amino acids. The chain's CDR3 is CASSYSPGRGTYSGNTIYF. The CDR3, as DNA: TGTGCCAGCAGTTACTCCCCCGGGAGGGGGACCTACTCTGGAAACACCATATATTTT.

The chain uses TRBV7-3 and TRBJ2-2; 9 nucleotides match TRBD1. Germline V CDR1 and CDR2: SGHTA, FQGTGA. This CDR3 has 16 amino acids. The ends lost 5 bases at V and 4 bases at J; junction bases unmatched: 8. The CDR3 spells CASSPRQGVGTGELFF. The CDR3 DNA is TGTGCCAGCAGCCCCCGACAGGGGGTCGGCACCGGGGAGCTGTTTTTT.

As DNA, the CDR3 is TGTGCCATCAGGCCTACTAGCGCCGCGGATACGCAGTATTTT. The encoded protein is CAIRPTSAADTQYF. V is TRBV10-3 and J is TRBJ2-3, with 7 nucleotides matching TRBD2. The CDR3 is 14 amino acids. The J segment lost 6 bases and the V segment lost 6 bases, leaving 9 bases of the junction unmatched. CDR1 is ENHRY and CDR2 is SYGVKD in the germline V gene.

The chain is built from TRBV29-1 and TRBJ1-4; 9 bases map to TRBD1. V lost 4 bases and J lost 6; bases outside the gene matches: 6. The CDR3 totals 14 residues. Germline V gene sequence: CDR1 SQVTM, CDR2 ANQGSEA. CDR3 loop: CSVGLGQGYEKLFF. CDR3 sequence (DNA): TGCAGCGTTGGCCTGGGACAGGGATATGAAAAACTGTTTTTT.

The J gene is TRBJ1-2, the V gene TRBV10-2, with TRBD1 matching over 7 bases. V was pared by 6 bases and J by 5 bases, with 9 bases of the junction left unmatched. This CDR3 comprises 14 residues. CDR1 WSHSY and CDR2 SAAADI come from the germline V gene. The CDR3 loop is CASRFGTDQYGYTF. CDR3 nucleotide sequence: TGCGCCAGCAGATTCGGGACAGACCAATATGGCTACACCTTC.

V gene TRBV20-1 combines with J gene TRBJ2-7; 9 bases are shared with TRBD1. This CDR3 has 13 residues. CDR1 and CDR2 from the germline V gene are DFQATT and SNEGSKA (reference sequence). V shed 6 bases and J 3 bases; nucleotides not matched to a gene: 6. DNA of the CDR3: TGCAGTGCGAGTCTGGGACAGGGCTACGAGCAGTACTTC. It is translated as CSASLGQGYEQYF.

This clone has only a few counts. This chain uses TRBV6-1 with TRBJ1-1, with a weak D call TRBD1 (5 bases). V shed 3 bases and J shed 0 bases, with 11 bases lying between them. CDR1 and CDR2 (germline): MNHNS, SASEGT. The CDR3 is 15 residues long. CDR3: CASSDRASLNTEAFF. For the CDR3, the DNA is TGTGCCAGCAGTGACAGGGCGAGTTTGAACACTGAAGCTTTCTTT.

The V gene is TRBV19, the J gene TRBJ2-5; the D is unclear. Per the germline V gene, CDR1 is LNHDA and CDR2 is SQIVND (reference sequence). V shed 4 bases and J shed 0 bases, with 6 bases lying between them. The CDR3 consists of 13 residues. In DNA form, the CDR3 reads TGTGCCAGTAGTAGGGTGTACCAAGAGACCCAGTACTTC. It yields the protein CASSRVYQETQYF.

Only one count was recorded for this clone. This chain uses TRBV6-5 with TRBJ1-4; D is possibly TRBD1 (6 bases). CDR1 is MNHEY, CDR2 SVGAGI, per germline. V was trimmed by 2 bases and J by 10 bases, leaving 20 bases between them. The CDR3 is 16 amino acids. The CDR3 loop reads CASSYRIQGAFGKLFF. CDR3 nucleotides: TGTGCCAGCAGTTACCGGATACAGGGCGCCTTCGGAAAACTGTTTTTT.

This clone was seen only a few times. This rearrangement joins TRBV11-2 to TRBJ1-1; D is unresolved. Per the germline V gene, CDR1 is SGHAT and CDR2 is FQNNGV. This CDR3 has 12 residues. Trimming took off 5 bases at V and 7 bases at J, with 11 bases between the two ends. The CDR3 loop is CASSLRIGEAFF. In DNA form, the CDR3 reads TGTGCCAGCAGCCTGAGGATTGGTGAAGCTTTCTTT.

The rearrangement joins TRBV21-1 to TRBJ1-6. TRBV21-1 is a known pseudogene. The CDR3 is 14 amino acids. CDR3: CASSWVRGDSPLHF. The CDR3 DNA follows: TGTGCCAGCAGCTGGGTCCGGGGGGATTCACCCCTCCACTTT.

The chain employs TRBV6-5 and TRBJ2-2; D is ambiguous. Trimming stripped 5 bases from V and 4 bases from J, with 8 bases between. The CDR3 length is 13 residues. In germline, CDR1 is MNHEY, CDR2 SVGAGI. In nucleotides, the CDR3 is TGTGCCAGCAGTCAGCCTTTCACCGGGGAGCTGTTTTTT. Its translation is CASSQPFTGELFF.

CDR3 nucleotides: TGTGCCAGTAGTATGACAGGGATCGAGCAGTACTTC. Its protein product is CASSMTGIEQYF. The rearrangement uses TRBV19 and TRBJ2-7; 7 nucleotides line up with TRBD1. From germline, CDR1 is LNHDA and CDR2 SQIVND (reference sequence). The CDR3 covers 12 residues. The J segment lost 6 bases and the V segment lost 3 bases, leaving 2 bases of the junction unmatched.

The chain employs TRBV6-2 or TRBV6-3 and TRBJ1-2; D not resolved. Trimming shortened V by 6 bases and J by 5 bases, and 7 bases separated the two germline ends. This CDR3 has 11 amino acids. Looked up from germline, CDR1 is MNHEY and CDR2 is SVGEGT. The chain's CDR3 is CASSSGYGYTF. The CDR3 coding sequence is TGTGCCAGCAGCTCTGGGTATGGCTACACCTTC.

This clone was detected once. The chain employs TRBV12-5 and TRBJ1-5; D remains unclear. The CDR3 contains 14 residues. V gave up 1 base and J gave up 6 bases, with 10 bases separating them. Germline V gene sequence: CDR1 LGHNT, CDR2 FRNRAP. This CDR3 reads CASGLGAGPQPQHF. The CDR3 DNA sequence: TGTGCTAGTGGTTTGGGAGCGGGTCCTCAGCCCCAGCATTTT. Filled out from reference TRBV12-5 and TRBJ1-5, the complete variable domain reads DARVTQTPRHKVTEMGQEVTMRCQPILGHNTVFWYRQTMMQGLELLAYFRNRAPLDDSGMPKDRFSAEMPDATLATLKIQPSEPRDSAVYFCASGLGAGPQPQHFGDGTRLSIL.